This record covers a single T cell receptor (beta chain). In its sample, this clonotype was seen many times. Its antigen remains undetermined. Per-base qualities were not stored, and no clone one base away is much larger. Ficoll-Paque density gradient centrifugation was the method used to isolate PBMCs. Sequenced on an Illumina NovaSeq 6000. Using 5'RACE with constant-segment primers, TCRalpha and TCRbeta cDNA libraries were constructed, with sample barcodes and unique molecular identifiers added in the process. Trizol reagent was used to extract RNA from every sample. Library amplification was performed in two PCR steps, and a second sample barcode and Illumina TruSeq adapters were introduced in the second step. Sequencing of the libraries was done on an Illumina NovaSeq, producing 2 x 150 bp paired-end reads. The authors' analysis ran thus. Demultiplexing of reads and collapsing into UMI-guided consensus sequences were performed with migec v1.2.7. With mixcr v2.1.11, UMI consensuses were aligned to TRA and TRB V and J templates and assembled into clonotypes. A clonotype was counted as expanded or contracted only when both edgeR and NoisET called the clonotype significant, with the noise models trained on biological replicates. For edgeR calls, the cutoffs were a false discovery rate-adjusted p below 0.01 and a log2 fold-change threshold of 1. As an exploratory analysis of dynamics, max-normalized trajectories of the 1000 most abundant clonotypes were examined by PCA with hierarchical clustering. Separately sequenced CD4+ and CD8+ repertoires were used to assign a CD4 or CD8 phenotype to each responding clone. TCRdb ran its own pipeline on the public reads, namely fastp trimming at Q25 and MiXCR clone calling, and kept in-frame beta chains. For every CDR3 protein sequence, its rows merge into one entry that carries the most common genes and DNA. It is TCRdb's table, rather than the study itself, that gives the V and J calls and clone size. The sample table holds about 27,000 distinct CDR3 sequences, of which 15% to 20% were seen once. 1.1% to 1.5% of the sample is in the top ten clones.

The record originates from a study of T-cell memory formation after mild COVID-19 (dated by TCRdb to the early 2020s). Some background on the complete study: TCR sequence clusters from the two donors were largely donor specific. The cohort comprised two young, previously healthy adult volunteers, one female and one male. In two donors, T-cell clones that expanded and contracted after mild COVID-19 were followed by sequencing TCRalpha and TCRbeta repertoires longitudinally.

CDR1 SEHNR and CDR2 FQNEAQ are derived from the germline V gene (reference sequence). Cut back by 5 bases and 3 bases, the V and J ends lie 17 bases apart. From cysteine to phenylalanine, the CDR3 is 15 amino acids long. The CDR3 DNA has 45 bases and is translated from base 1. Results and caveats for the whole study, not just this receptor: Some responding clones were detected in pre-infection memory, suggesting pre-existing cross-reactive memory T cells joined the SARS-CoV-2 response. Contracting CD4+ clones were found mainly in CM and EM memory subsets, while CD8+ clones were enriched in EMRA. SARS-CoV-2 specificity was not confirmed for the second-wave clones peaking on day 37. Clones that contracted from day 15 to 85 showed balanced CD4/CD8 phenotypes, whereas a second wave of clones that expanded from day 15 to 37 leaned towards CD4+. The study covered only a couple of mild cases, and larger cohorts including severe cases with pre-infection samples were considered necessary.

The rearranged segments are TRBV7-9 and TRBJ2-7; the D segment could be TRBD2, given 6 matching bases. This TCR was sampled from an adult who had mild COVID-19 (a few samples of this study predate the infection). The sample titles of this study are shuffled in the database, so cell type and time point are left out. Input material: PBMCs or a T cell subset sorted from them (not recorded which). In nucleotide form, the sequence is TGTGCCAGCAGCGCGGGGACCGCCTCACACTACGAGCAGTACTTC. It encodes CASSAGTASHYEQYF.